These T cell receptor beta chains were read from a single sample in a study of CD8 T cells in Susac syndrome. TCRdb analysed the immunoSEQ multiplex PCR reads with MiXCR anew, one entry per CDR3 protein. The sample includes around 70,000 distinct CDR3 sequences, approximately 93% of them seen just once. The sequenced sample consisted of CD8+ T cells from PBMCs. Source of these receptors: a human donor with multiple sclerosis. Each CDR3 is given with its conserved first and last residue. D genes are given only for firm matches. The size entry is marked missing in some rows and otherwise reads once, few, many or a size class.

clone size | J gene | D gene | V gene | CDR3 DNA | CDR3 protein
. | TRBJ2-7 | TRBD1 | TRBV10-3 | TGTGCCATCAGGTTCGAACAGGGGACGGACTACGAGCAGTACTTC | CAIRFEQGTDYEQYF
. | TRBJ2-7 | . | TRBV13 | TGTGCCAGCAGCTTCAGGGGGACTGGGTACTTC | CASSFRGTGYF
. | TRBJ1-3 | TRBD1 | TRBV9 | TGTGCCAGCAGCGTATGGGGATACAGGGGGCACTTCTCTGGAAACACCATATATTTT | CASSVWGYRGHFSGNTIYF
once | TRBJ2-7 | TRBD1 | TRBV27 | TGTGCCAGCACCTTAAGGGATGGAGACAGGGACCGAGTTTCCTACGAGCAGTACTTC | CASTLRDGDRDRVSYEQYF
. | TRBJ2-2 | TRBD1 | TRBV28 | TGTGCCAGCAGCCCAGACGGGACAGCTAACACCGGGGAGCTGTTTTTT | CASSPDGTANTGELFF
. | TRBJ2-3 | . | TRBV20-1 | TGCAGTGCCCACCGGGCCGAGGGTGGGGCAGATACGCAGTATTTT | CSAHRAEGGADTQYF
once | TRBJ2-1 | . | TRBV5-1 | TGCGCCAGCAGCTTGGCCGCTGGAGAGCAGTTCTTC | CASSLAAGEQFF
. | TRBJ2-6 | . | TRBV6-1 | TGTGCCAGCAGTCAACACCTCTCTGGGGCCAACGTCCTGACTTTC | CASSQHLSGANVLTF
. | TRBJ2-3 | TRBD2 | TRBV5-1 | TGCGCCAGCAGCGTCGCGGCTAGCGGAGGGGATACGCAGTATTTT | CASSVAASGGDTQYF
few | TRBJ2-7 | . | TRBV5-1 | TGCGCCAGCAGCTTTGGGGGCGAGCAGTACTTC | CASSFGGEQYF
. | TRBJ2-7 | . | TRBV6-1 | TGTGCCAGCAGTGAATTGGGCAGCAGCTCCTACGAGCAGTACTTC | CASSELGSSSYEQYF
. | TRBJ1-6 | TRBD1 | TRBV27 | TGTGCCAGCAGCGGATTTACAGGGGATTCACCCCTCCACTTT | CASSGFTGDSPLHF
. | TRBJ2-1 | . | TRBV4-1 | TGCGCCAGCAGCCTTAGTGGTGAGCAGTTCTTC | CASSLSGEQFF
. | TRBJ2-7 | TRBD1 | TRBV4-3 | TGCGCCAGCAGCCAAGAAAGGACAGGGTCTTACGAGCAGTACTTC | CASSQERTGSYEQYF
. | TRBJ1-1 | . | TRBV12-3/TRBV12-4 | TGTGCCAGCAGTTTGGGGAGGATCACTGAAGCTTTCTTT | CASSLGRITEAFF
. | TRBJ2-1 | TRBD2 | TRBV28 | TGTGCCAGCAGCGACAGGACACCCGAACCGGGACTAGCGGGCCATGAGCAGTTCTTC | CASSDRTPEPGLAGHEQFF
. | TRBJ1-2 | . | TRBV29-1 | TGCAGCGTTGTTAGTGGGGGGCCGTATGGCTACACCTTC | CSVVSGGPYGYTF
. | TRBJ1-1 | TRBD1 | TRBV19 | TGTGCCAGTAGTACCTCGGACAGGGGGAACACTGAAGCTTTCTTT | CASSTSDRGNTEAFF
once | TRBJ2-1 | . | TRBV15 | TGTGCCACCAGCGCCGACGGCAGCTTCTTCAATGAGCAGTTCTTC | CATSADGSFFNEQFF
. | TRBJ2-3 | . | TRBV6-5 | TGTGCCAGCAGCCCCACAGGGAGGGATACGCAGTATTTT | CASSPTGRDTQYF
. | TRBJ2-7 | . | TRBV7-9 | TGTGCCAGCAGGCTTTCTACGGACTACGAGCAGTACTTC | CASRLSTDYEQYF
. | TRBJ2-1 | TRBD2 | TRBV27 | TGTGCCAGCAGTCCTAGCGGGAGTTACAATGAGCAGTTCTTC | CASSPSGSYNEQFF
. | TRBJ2-7 | . | TRBV24-1 | TGTGCCACCAGTGATTCTGCGGGGGCAACCTACGAGCAGTACTTC | CATSDSAGATYEQYF
. | TRBJ1-2 | TRBD1 | TRBV7-2 | TGTGCCAGCAGCATAGGGACAGCTTATGGCTACACCTTC | CASSIGTAYGYTF
. | TRBJ1-1 | . | TRBV29-1 | TGCAGCGTTGCTTCGGTTACTGAAGCTTTCTTT | CSVASVTEAFF
. | TRBJ2-1 | . | TRBV12-3/TRBV12-4 | TGTGCCAGCACCATCCCCCGGGACCCGTCCTACAATGAGCAGTTCTTC | CASTIPRDPSYNEQFF
. | TRBJ1-2 | TRBD1 | TRBV2 | TGTGCCAGCAGTGATGGAAGGGGGCTGAACGGCTACACCTTC | CASSDGRGLNGYTF
. | TRBJ2-7 | TRBD2 | TRBV9 | TGTGCCAGCAGCGGGGACGGCCTAGCGGGAAGTTACGAGCAGTACTTC | CASSGDGLAGSYEQYF
. | TRBJ1-2 | TRBD1 | TRBV7-9 | TGTGCCAGCAGCTCGACGACAGGGAACACCTTC | CASSSTTGNTF
. | TRBJ1-6 | . | TRBV28 | TGTGCCAGCATCCCAGGGGACTATAATTCACCCCTCCACTTT | CASIPGDYNSPLHF
. | TRBJ1-1 | . | TRBV27 | TGTGCCAGCAGCGTTCGAGGGAGGGCAGATGGTGAAGCTTTCTTT | CASSVRGRADGEAFF
. | TRBJ2-2 | . | TRBV6-5 | TGTGCCAGCAGTTCGGACAGCCTTAACACCGGGGAGCTGTTTTTT | CASSSDSLNTGELFF
. | TRBJ2-5 | TRBD2 | TRBV7-9 | TGTGCCAGCAGGTTGGGAGGGATAGCGGGTTTCCAAGAGACCCAGTACTTC | CASRLGGIAGFQETQYF
. | TRBJ2-4 | . | TRBV7-9 | TGTGCCAGCAGCGCCCTCGGCGAGGGATCCAAAAACATTCAGTACTTC | CASSALGEGSKNIQYF
. | TRBJ2-5 | TRBD1 | TRBV28 | TGTGCCAGCAGTTTAGGGGACAGACTCCAAGAGACCCAGTACTTC | CASSLGDRLQETQYF
. | TRBJ2-5 | . | TRBV2 | TGTGCCAGCAGTGCCCGCGACAGGTCCCAAGAGACCCAGTACTTC | CASSARDRSQETQYF
. | TRBJ2-2 | . | TRBV29-1 | TGCAGCGTTGGGGGCTATGGCGCCGGGGAGCTGTTTTTT | CSVGGYGAGELFF
. | TRBJ2-1 | TRBD2 | TRBV7-7 | TGTGCCAGCAGCTCCGGGCCCGGGGGGGGTAATGAGCAGTTCTTC | CASSSGPGGGNEQFF
. | TRBJ2-3 | TRBD2 | TRBV28 | TGTGCCAGCAGTCCTCGGACTAGCGGTCCTACTTTGGATACGCAGTATTTT | CASSPRTSGPTLDTQYF
once | TRBJ2-7 | . | TRBV27 | TGTGCCAGCAGCTCCCCACCACACGAGCAGTACTTC | CASSSPPHEQYF
once | TRBJ2-7 | TRBD2 | TRBV11-1 | TGTGCCAGCAGCCCGGGACTAGCGGGAGAGAGCTCCTACGAGCAGTACTTC | CASSPGLAGESSYEQYF
. | TRBJ2-6 | . | TRBV29-1 | TGCAGCGTTGTAGGACAGCTCAACGTCCTGACTTTC | CSVVGQLNVLTF
. | TRBJ2-7 | . | TRBV9 | TGTGCCAGCAGCGCCCATTTGGGGACTTGGGAGCAGTACTTC | CASSAHLGTWEQYF
. | TRBJ2-7 | TRBD1 | TRBV7-9 | TGTGCCAGCAGCTTCATTACCGGGACAGGGGACCACGAGCAGTACTTC | CASSFITGTGDHEQYF
. | TRBJ2-1 | TRBD2 | TRBV11-2 | TGTGCCAGCAGCGAGCCGGGACTAGCGGGTCCGATACGCGATGAGCAGTTCTTC | CASSEPGLAGPIRDEQFF
. | TRBJ2-2 | . | TRBV29-1 | TGCAGCGGACTAACCGCGAACACCGGGGAGCTGTTTTTT | CSGLTANTGELFF
. | TRBJ2-2 | TRBD2 | TRBV20-1 | TGCAGTGCTGAGGGACTAGCGGGGCCCACCGGGGAGCTGTTTTTT | CSAEGLAGPTGELFF
. | TRBJ2-2 | . | TRBV7-9 | TGTGCCAGCAAGGGTACTGGAAACACCGGGGAGCTGTTTTTT | CASKGTGNTGELFF
. | TRBJ2-5 | . | TRBV27 | TGTGCCAGCAGTTTAGGCAGGGTAGAGACCCAGTACTTC | CASSLGRVETQYF
once | TRBJ2-2 | TRBD2 | TRBV29-1 | TGCAGCGTTGAAGAAGGACTAGCGACCACCGGGGAGCTGTTTTTT | CSVEEGLATTGELFF
. | TRBJ2-3 | . | TRBV7-9 | TGTGCCAGCAGCTTAGCTTCGATAGCTAGCGTGGGAGAAACGCAGTATTTT | CASSLASIASVGETQYF
once | TRBJ1-2 | TRBD1 | TRBV28 | TGTGCCAGCAGTTTAAAGCTCGGACAGGGGCTAATTAACTATGGCTACACCTTC | CASSLKLGQGLINYGYTF
. | TRBJ2-7 | TRBD1 | TRBV7-9 | TGTGCCAGCAGCGCCCGGACAGGGAACTACGAGCAGTACTTC | CASSARTGNYEQYF